Listed below are T cell receptor beta chains from one sample, sequenced in a study of radiation and T cells in renal cell carcinoma. This table comes from immunoSEQ multiplex PCR, and its TCRdb copy is limited to in-frame clones, with some not included. Among some 120,000 clones, roughly four fifths were seen once, and the ten largest hold less than 2.5%. This specimen consisted of blood, obtained from a patient whose treatment included radiotherapy and nephrectomy. These receptors came from an older woman with renal cell carcinoma. Each CDR3 is given with its conserved first and last residue. Fields, in order: J gene, D gene, V gene, clone size, CDR3 DNA, CDR3 protein. D genes are given only for firm matches. Some rows have no size entry. The others give once, few or many, or a class for an expanded clone.

j_gene: TRBJ1-4; d_gene: -; v_gene: TRBV28; abundance: -; CDR3nt: TGTGCCAGCAGTTTTAGACAGACCAAAGAAAAACTGTTTTTT; CDR3aa: CASSFRQTKEKLFF
j_gene: TRBJ1-1; d_gene: TRBD1; v_gene: TRBV7-2; abundance: -; CDR3nt: TGTGCCAGCAGCTTAGTAGGACAGGGCGACACTGAAGCTTTCTTT; CDR3aa: CASSLVGQGDTEAFF
j_gene: TRBJ2-3; d_gene: TRBD1; v_gene: TRBV30; abundance: -; CDR3nt: TGTGCCTGGAGTAACACAGGGGGTCCCACAGATACGCAGTATTTT; CDR3aa: CAWSNTGGPTDTQYF
j_gene: TRBJ2-5; d_gene: -; v_gene: TRBV5-1; abundance: -; CDR3nt: TGCGCCAGCAGCTCAGGCCGTATGGAGACCCAGTACTTC; CDR3aa: CASSSGRMETQYF
j_gene: TRBJ2-7; d_gene: -; v_gene: TRBV25-1; abundance: -; CDR3nt: TGTGCCAGCAGTGAAGGTAGCTCCTACGAGCAGTACTTC; CDR3aa: CASSEGSSYEQYF
j_gene: TRBJ1-4; d_gene: -; v_gene: TRBV6-5; abundance: -; CDR3nt: TGTGCCAGCAGTTACGGGCGTCTGAATGAAAAACTGTTTTTT; CDR3aa: CASSYGRLNEKLFF
j_gene: TRBJ2-7; d_gene: -; v_gene: TRBV7-9; abundance: -; CDR3nt: TGTGCCAGCAGCGCTGCGGGCCAGTACGAGCAGTACTTC; CDR3aa: CASSAAGQYEQYF
j_gene: TRBJ1-4; d_gene: -; v_gene: TRBV10-3; abundance: -; CDR3nt: TGTGCCATCAGTGGGTGGCATATGGAAAAACTGTTTTTT; CDR3aa: CAISGWHMEKLFF
j_gene: TRBJ1-2; d_gene: TRBD1; v_gene: TRBV6-5; abundance: few; CDR3nt: TGTGCCAGCAGGTCGACAGGGAATGGCTACACCTTC; CDR3aa: CASRSTGNGYTF
j_gene: TRBJ2-1; d_gene: -; v_gene: TRBV28; abundance: -; CDR3nt: TGTGCCAGCAGTTTACGGACGGCTTACAATGAGCAGTTCTTC; CDR3aa: CASSLRTAYNEQFF
j_gene: TRBJ2-7; d_gene: TRBD1; v_gene: TRBV5-6; abundance: -; CDR3nt: TGTGCCAGCAGCTTGGTCGGACAGGGGGAAGAGCAGTACTTC; CDR3aa: CASSLVGQGEEQYF
j_gene: TRBJ2-4; d_gene: -; v_gene: TRBV7-6; abundance: once; CDR3nt: TGTGCCAGCAGCTTAAGAGGGCCTACGCCGGGAAACATTCAGTACTTC; CDR3aa: CASSLRGPTPGNIQYF
j_gene: TRBJ1-1; d_gene: TRBD1; v_gene: TRBV27; abundance: -; CDR3nt: TGTGCCAGCAGTTCACAGGGGAAGGGGGGCACTGAAGCTTTCTTT; CDR3aa: CASSSQGKGGTEAFF
j_gene: TRBJ2-7; d_gene: TRBD1; v_gene: TRBV6-5; abundance: -; CDR3nt: TGTGCCAGCAGGGGTCTCGGGACAGGTAACAACGAGCAGTACTTC; CDR3aa: CASRGLGTGNNEQYF
j_gene: TRBJ1-5; d_gene: -; v_gene: TRBV28; abundance: few; CDR3nt: TGTGCCAGCAGTCCCGGGGGGGGGAACGGGCAGCCCCAGCATTTT; CDR3aa: CASSPGGGNGQPQHF
j_gene: TRBJ1-2; d_gene: TRBD1; v_gene: TRBV6-1; abundance: -; CDR3nt: TGTGCCAGCACGGGAGGGGGCGGCTATGGCTACACCTTC; CDR3aa: CASTGGGGYGYTF
j_gene: TRBJ1-4; d_gene: -; v_gene: TRBV28; abundance: -; CDR3nt: TGTGCCAGCAGTTTAGGCAGGGTGGGAAAACTGTTTTTT; CDR3aa: CASSLGRVGKLFF
j_gene: TRBJ2-2; d_gene: TRBD2; v_gene: TRBV7-7; abundance: -; CDR3nt: TGTGCTAGCAGCTTAGTGGGACTAGCGGGGGACACCGGGGAGCTGTTTTTT; CDR3aa: CASSLVGLAGDTGELFF
j_gene: TRBJ2-2; d_gene: TRBD1; v_gene: TRBV25-1; abundance: -; CDR3nt: TGTGCCAGCAGACCGACAGGGACCACCGGGGAGCTGTTTTTT; CDR3aa: CASRPTGTTGELFF
j_gene: TRBJ1-2; d_gene: -; v_gene: TRBV6-5; abundance: -; CDR3nt: TGTGCCAGCAGCCCCGGCAGGGACTATGGCTACACCTTC; CDR3aa: CASSPGRDYGYTF
j_gene: TRBJ1-5; d_gene: -; v_gene: TRBV21-1; abundance: -; CDR3nt: TGTGCCAGCAGCAGCGGACAGGTCAATCAGCCCCAGCATTTT; CDR3aa: CASSSGQVNQPQHF
j_gene: TRBJ1-1; d_gene: -; v_gene: TRBV4-1; abundance: -; CDR3nt: TGCGCCAGCAGCCAAGATCACGGCAGGGTAGGGAACACTGAAGCTTTCTTT; CDR3aa: CASSQDHGRVGNTEAFF
j_gene: TRBJ2-7; d_gene: -; v_gene: TRBV15; abundance: -; CDR3nt: TGTGCCACCAGCAGAGACCGGAGGGTCGAGGTCTTC; CDR3aa: CATSRDRRVEVF
j_gene: TRBJ2-7; d_gene: TRBD2; v_gene: TRBV6-5; abundance: -; CDR3nt: TGTGCCAGCAGGTTAGCGGGGCCCATCTACGAGCAGTACTTC; CDR3aa: CASRLAGPIYEQYF
j_gene: TRBJ1-4; d_gene: -; v_gene: TRBV5-6; abundance: -; CDR3nt: TGTGCCACCTCTGGTAGGGAGGATGAAAAACTGTTTTTT; CDR3aa: CATSGREDEKLFF
j_gene: TRBJ1-4; d_gene: -; v_gene: TRBV28; abundance: -; CDR3nt: TGTGCCAGCAGTTCCACTACAGGGTCCGCTCATAATGAAAAACTGTTTTTT; CDR3aa: CASSSTTGSAHNEKLFF
j_gene: TRBJ2-7; d_gene: -; v_gene: TRBV2; abundance: -; CDR3nt: TGTGCCAGCAGTGCCAGTGCGACAGGCCCCTACGAGCAGTACTTC; CDR3aa: CASSASATGPYEQYF
j_gene: TRBJ2-5; d_gene: -; v_gene: TRBV27; abundance: -; CDR3nt: TGTGCCAGCAGTCCATGGGGTTACCAAGAGACCCAGTACTTC; CDR3aa: CASSPWGYQETQYF
j_gene: TRBJ2-7; d_gene: -; v_gene: TRBV19; abundance: -; CDR3nt: TGTGCCAGTAGTATAGCTCAGGAAAGGGCCTACGAGCAGTACTTC; CDR3aa: CASSIAQERAYEQYF
j_gene: TRBJ1-1; d_gene: -; v_gene: TRBV6-5; abundance: -; CDR3nt: TGTGCCAGCCGGGTCTACACTGAAGCTTTCTTT; CDR3aa: CASRVYTEAFF
j_gene: TRBJ1-3; d_gene: TRBD1; v_gene: TRBV28; abundance: -; CDR3nt: TGTGCCAGCAGAGATCAAGGGACAGTCGGAAACACCATATATTTT; CDR3aa: CASRDQGTVGNTIYF
j_gene: TRBJ2-5; d_gene: TRBD2; v_gene: TRBV11-3; abundance: -; CDR3nt: TGTGCCAGCAGCTCGGGACTAGCTGGAGAGACCCAGTACTTC; CDR3aa: CASSSGLAGETQYF
j_gene: TRBJ1-2; d_gene: TRBD1; v_gene: TRBV5-6; abundance: -; CDR3nt: TGTGCCAGCAGCTTGGGACAGGGGCCCTATGGCTACACCTTC; CDR3aa: CASSLGQGPYGYTF